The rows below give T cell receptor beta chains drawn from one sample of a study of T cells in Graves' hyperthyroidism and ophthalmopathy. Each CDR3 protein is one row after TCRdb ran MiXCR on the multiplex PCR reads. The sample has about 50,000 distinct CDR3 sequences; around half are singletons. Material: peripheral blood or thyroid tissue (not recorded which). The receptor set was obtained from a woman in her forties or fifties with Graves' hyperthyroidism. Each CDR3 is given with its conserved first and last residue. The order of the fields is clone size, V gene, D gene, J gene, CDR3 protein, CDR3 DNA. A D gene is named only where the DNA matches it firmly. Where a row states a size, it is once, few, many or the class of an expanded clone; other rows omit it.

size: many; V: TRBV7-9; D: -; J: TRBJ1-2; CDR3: CASSQVMTAFYGYTF; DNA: TGTGCCAGCAGCCAAGTGATGACGGCGTTCTATGGCTACACCTTC
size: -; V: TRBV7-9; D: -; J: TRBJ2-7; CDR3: CASSFYICSARQDYEQYF; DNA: -
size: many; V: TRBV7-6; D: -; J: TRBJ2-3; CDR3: CASSLGPRVNADTQYF; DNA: TGTGCCAGCAGCTTAGGGCCCAGGGTTAATGCAGATACGCAGTATTTT
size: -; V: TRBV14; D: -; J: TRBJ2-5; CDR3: CASSPLAGRQETQYF; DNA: TGTGCCAGCAGCCCCCTGGCAGGGAGGCAAGAGACCCAGTACTTC
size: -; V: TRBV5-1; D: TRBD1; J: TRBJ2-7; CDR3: CAGSWDSEQYF; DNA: TGCGCCGGCAGCTGGGACAGTGAGCAGTACTTC
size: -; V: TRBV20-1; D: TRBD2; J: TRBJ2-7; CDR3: CSARAAGTSINEQYF; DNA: TGCAGTGCTAGAGCGGCAGGGACTAGTATCAACGAGCAGTACTTC
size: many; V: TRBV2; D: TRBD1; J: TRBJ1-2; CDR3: CASSQGQYYGYTF; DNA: TGTGCCAGCAGTCAGGGACAGTACTATGGCTACACCTTC
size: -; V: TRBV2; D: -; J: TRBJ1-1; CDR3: CASSNVENTEAFF; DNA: TGTGCCAGCAGTAACGTAGAGAACACTGAAGCTTTCTTT
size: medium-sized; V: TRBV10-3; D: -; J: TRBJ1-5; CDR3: CAAHKDSNQPQHF; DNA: TGTGCCGCCCACAAAGATAGCAATCAGCCCCAGCATTTT
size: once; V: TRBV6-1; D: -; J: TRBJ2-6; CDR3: CASSLARVDGANVLTF; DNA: TGTGCCAGCAGTTTGGCCAGGGTGGATGGGGCCAACGTCCTGACTTTC
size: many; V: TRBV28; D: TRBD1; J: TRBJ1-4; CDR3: CASSLGTGQGAEKLFF; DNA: TGTGCCAGCAGTTTGGGAACCGGACAGGGGGCTGAAAAACTGTTTTTT
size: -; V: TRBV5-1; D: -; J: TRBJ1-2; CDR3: CATRPEGLGYGYTF; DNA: TGCGCCACCCGGCCGGAGGGATTGGGGTATGGCTACACCTTC
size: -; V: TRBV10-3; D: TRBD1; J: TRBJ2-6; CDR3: CAISDEGAGANVLTF; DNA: TGTGCCATCAGTGATGAGGGGGCCGGGGCCAACGTCCTGACTTTC
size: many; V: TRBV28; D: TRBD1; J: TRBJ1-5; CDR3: CASRHRTGYSNQPQHF; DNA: TGTGCCAGCAGACACCGGACAGGTTATAGCAATCAGCCCCAGCATTTT
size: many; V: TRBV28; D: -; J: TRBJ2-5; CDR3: CASTRGQETQYF; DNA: TGTGCCAGCACCAGGGGTCAAGAGACCCAGTACTTC
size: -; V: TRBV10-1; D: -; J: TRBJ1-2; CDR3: CARHRRFRVLLAGYTF; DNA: TGCGCCAGACACAGACGGTTCAGGGTCCTATTAGCTGGCTACACCTTC
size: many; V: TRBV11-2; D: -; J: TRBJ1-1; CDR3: CASSPRQASLNTEAFF; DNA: TGTGCCAGCAGCCCCCGACAGGCCTCCCTTAACACTGAAGCTTTCTTT
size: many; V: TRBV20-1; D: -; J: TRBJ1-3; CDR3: CSASKETGGNTIYF; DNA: TGCAGTGCTAGTAAGGAAACGGGAGGAAACACCATATATTTT
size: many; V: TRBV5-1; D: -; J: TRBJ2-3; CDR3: CASRLVGDTQYF; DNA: TGCGCCAGCAGACTGGTTGGAGATACGCAGTATTTT
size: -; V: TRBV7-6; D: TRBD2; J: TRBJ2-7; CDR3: CASSFPPGGHEQYF; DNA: TGTGCCAGCAGCTTTCCCCCGGGAGGGCACGAGCAGTACTTC
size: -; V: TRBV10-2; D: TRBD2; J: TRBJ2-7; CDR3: CASSGLAVKNYEQYF; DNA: TGCGCCAGCAGTGGACTAGCGGTAAAGAACTACGAGCAGTACTTC
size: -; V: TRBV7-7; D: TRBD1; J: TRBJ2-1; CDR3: CASSSGGRDEQFF; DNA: TGTGCTAGCAGCTCAGGGGGCCGGGATGAGCAGTTCTTC
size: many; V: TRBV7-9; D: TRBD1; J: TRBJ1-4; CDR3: CASSFDRDEKLFF; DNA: TGTGCCAGCAGCTTCGACAGGGATGAAAAACTGTTTTTT
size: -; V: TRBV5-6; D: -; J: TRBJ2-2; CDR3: CASSLFNGSTGELFF; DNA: TGTGCCAGCAGCTTGTTTAATGGGAGTACCGGGGAGCTGTTTTTT
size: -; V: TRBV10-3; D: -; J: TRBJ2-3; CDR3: CAIRGTGVEGVAGDTQYF; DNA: TGTGCCATCAGGGGGACAGGGGTCGAAGGGGTAGCGGGAGACACGCAGTATTTT
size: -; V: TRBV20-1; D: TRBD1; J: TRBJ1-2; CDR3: CSAINRDRIDYGYTF; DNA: TGCAGTGCTATCAACCGGGACAGGATAGACTATGGCTACACCTTC
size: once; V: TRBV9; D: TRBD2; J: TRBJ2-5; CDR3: CASSVGLAGDPQQTQYF; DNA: TGTGCCAGCAGCGTAGGACTAGCGGGAGATCCCCAACAGACCCAGTACTTC
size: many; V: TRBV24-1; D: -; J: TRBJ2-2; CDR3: CATSDFRDPGELFF; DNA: TGTGCCACCAGTGATTTCAGGGATCCCGGGGAGCTGTTTTTT
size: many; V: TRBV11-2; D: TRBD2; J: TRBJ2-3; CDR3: CASSLVYRGTSGSDTQYF; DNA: TGTGCCAGCAGCTTAGTCTATCGGGGGACTAGCGGGTCAGATACGCAGTATTTT
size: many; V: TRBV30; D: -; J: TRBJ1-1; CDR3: CAWSAAGTEAFF; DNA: TGTGCCTGGAGTGCGGCCGGCACTGAAGCTTTCTTT
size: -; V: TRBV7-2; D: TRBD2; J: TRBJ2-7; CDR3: CASSLLAGLGYEQYF; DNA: TGTGCCAGCAGCTTACTAGCGGGACTAGGCTACGAGCAGTACTTC
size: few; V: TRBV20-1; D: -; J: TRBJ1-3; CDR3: CSASKTGSGNTIYF; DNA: TGCAGTGCTAGCAAAACAGGGTCCGGAAACACCATATATTTT
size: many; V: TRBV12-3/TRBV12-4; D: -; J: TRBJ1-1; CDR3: CASRVLLNTEAFF; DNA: TGTGCCAGCAGGGTCTTACTTAACACTGAAGCTTTCTTT